This T cell receptor (beta chain) was recorded in a study of PD-1 blockade in classical Hodgkin lymphoma. Study at large: Nivolumab dosed at 3 mg/kg went to patients intravenously every 2 weeks. Overall study findings and caveats: TCR diversity rose significantly by C4D1 in CD4+ but not CD8+ cells. The baseline diversity of complete responders showed similarity to that of newly diagnosed patients.

Trimming cost V 7 bases and J 1 base, with 13 bases left between them. The CDR3 length is 14 residues. Germline CDR1 and CDR2: LNHDA and SQIVND (reference sequence). Sequencing used immunoSEQ multiplex PCR; TCRdb keeps in-frame clones, though not all of them. This sample has around 100,000 clones, with 75% to 95% found just once. The time point was: cycle 4 day 1 (C4D1), after five to seven weeks of nivolumab. All the patients suffered relapse after autologous stem cell transplantation, and brentuximab vedotin exposure differed. Turning to this clone: Its antigen is unknown.

The V gene is TRBV19, the J gene TRBJ1-1, with a tentative D call TRBD1 (6 bases). The sequence derives from a human donor with classical Hodgkin lymphoma. Source: peripheral blood mononuclear cells (PBMCs), taken before the fourth cycle of nivolumab. The DNA for the CDR3 is TGTGCCAGTACCGCCGAACAGGGGAACACTGAAGCTTTCTTT. As protein: CASTAEQGNTEAFF. The whole variable domain, remainder taken from reference TRBV19 and TRBJ1-1, is DGGITQSPKYLFRKEGQNVTLSCEQNLNHDAMYWYRQDPGQGLRLIYYSQIVNDFQKGDIAEGYSVSREKKESFPLTVTSAQKNPTAFYLCASTAEQGNTEAFFGQGTRLTVV.